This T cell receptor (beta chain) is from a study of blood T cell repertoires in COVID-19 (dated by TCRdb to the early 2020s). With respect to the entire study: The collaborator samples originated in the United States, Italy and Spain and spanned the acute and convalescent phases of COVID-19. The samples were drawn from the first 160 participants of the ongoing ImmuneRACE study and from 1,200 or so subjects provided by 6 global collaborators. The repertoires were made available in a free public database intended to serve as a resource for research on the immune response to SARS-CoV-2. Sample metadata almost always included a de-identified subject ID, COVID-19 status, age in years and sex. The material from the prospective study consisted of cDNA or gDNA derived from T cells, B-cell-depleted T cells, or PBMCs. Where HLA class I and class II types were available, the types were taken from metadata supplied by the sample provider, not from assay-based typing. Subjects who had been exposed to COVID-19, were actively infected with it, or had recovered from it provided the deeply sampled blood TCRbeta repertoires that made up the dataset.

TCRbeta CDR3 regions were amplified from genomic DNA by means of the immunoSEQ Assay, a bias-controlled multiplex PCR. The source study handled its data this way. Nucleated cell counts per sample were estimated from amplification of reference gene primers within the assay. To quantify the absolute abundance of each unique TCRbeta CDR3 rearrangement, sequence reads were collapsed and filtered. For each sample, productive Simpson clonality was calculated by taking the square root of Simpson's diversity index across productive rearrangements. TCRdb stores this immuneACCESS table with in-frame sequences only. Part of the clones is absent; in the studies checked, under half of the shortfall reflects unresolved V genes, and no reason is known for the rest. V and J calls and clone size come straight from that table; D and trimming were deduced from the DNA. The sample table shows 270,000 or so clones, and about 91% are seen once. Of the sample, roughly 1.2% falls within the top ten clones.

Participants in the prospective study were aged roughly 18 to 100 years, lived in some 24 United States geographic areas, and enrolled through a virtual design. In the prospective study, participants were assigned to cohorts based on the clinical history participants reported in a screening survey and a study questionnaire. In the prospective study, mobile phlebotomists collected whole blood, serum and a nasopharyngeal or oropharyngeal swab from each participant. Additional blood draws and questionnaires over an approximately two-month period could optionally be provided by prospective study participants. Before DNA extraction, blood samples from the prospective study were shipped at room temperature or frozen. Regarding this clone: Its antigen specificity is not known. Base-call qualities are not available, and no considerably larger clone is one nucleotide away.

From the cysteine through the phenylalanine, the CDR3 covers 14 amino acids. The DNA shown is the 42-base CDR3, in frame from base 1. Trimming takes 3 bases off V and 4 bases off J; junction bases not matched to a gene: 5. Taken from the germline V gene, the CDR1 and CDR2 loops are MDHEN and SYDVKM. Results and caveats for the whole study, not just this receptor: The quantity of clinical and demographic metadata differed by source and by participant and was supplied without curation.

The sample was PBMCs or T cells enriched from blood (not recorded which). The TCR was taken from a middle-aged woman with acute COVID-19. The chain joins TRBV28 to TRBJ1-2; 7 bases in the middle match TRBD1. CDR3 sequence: CASSLVGGGYGYTF. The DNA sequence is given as TGTGCCAGCAGTTTGGTAGGGGGCGGCTATGGCTACACCTTC.